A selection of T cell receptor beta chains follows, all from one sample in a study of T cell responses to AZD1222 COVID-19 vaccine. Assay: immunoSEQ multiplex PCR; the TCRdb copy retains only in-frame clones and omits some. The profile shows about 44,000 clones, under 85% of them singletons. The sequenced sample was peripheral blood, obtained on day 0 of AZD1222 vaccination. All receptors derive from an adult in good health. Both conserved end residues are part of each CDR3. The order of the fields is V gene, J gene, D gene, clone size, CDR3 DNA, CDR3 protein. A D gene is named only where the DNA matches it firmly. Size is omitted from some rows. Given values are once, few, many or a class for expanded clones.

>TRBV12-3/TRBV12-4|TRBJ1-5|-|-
TGTGCCAGCAGCCCACCCTGGGGGCCCCAGCATTTT
CASSPPWGPQHF
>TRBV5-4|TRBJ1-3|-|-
TGTGCCAGCAGCCAAGACCCATACTCTGGAAACACCATATATTTT
CASSQDPYSGNTIYF
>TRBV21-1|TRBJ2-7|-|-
TGTGCCAGCAGCAAAAGGGAGGATCTTTGCGAGCAGTACTTC
CASSKREDLCEQYF
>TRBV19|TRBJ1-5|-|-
TGTGCCAGCGCGCGGCAGGGCAATCAGCCCCAGCATTTT
CASARQGNQPQHF
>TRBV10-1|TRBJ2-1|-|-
TGCGCCAGCTCCTTCGGCAATGAGCAGTTCTTC
CASSFGNEQFF
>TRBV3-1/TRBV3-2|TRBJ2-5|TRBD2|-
TGTGCCAGCAGCCAGGGAGGGGCCAGAGAGACCCAGTACTTC
CASSQGGARETQYF
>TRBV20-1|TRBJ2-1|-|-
TGCAGTGCTAGTTTGGGACGGAGCCCAGGGGATGAGCAGTTCTTC
CSASLGRSPGDEQFF
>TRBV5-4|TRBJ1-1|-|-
TGTGCCAGCAGCCCCACCCCCGACAGAGCCGACACTGAAGCTTTCTTT
CASSPTPDRADTEAFF
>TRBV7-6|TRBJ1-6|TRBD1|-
TGTGCCAGCAGCCCCCGGACAGGGCAGGGGAGTTCACCCCTCCACTTT
CASSPRTGQGSSPLHF
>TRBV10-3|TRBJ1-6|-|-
TGTGCCATAGGGGACAATAATAATTCACCCCTCCACTTT
CAIGDNNNSPLHF
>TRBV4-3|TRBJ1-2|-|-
TGCGCCAGCAGCCAAGGGGTCAACTATGGCTACACCTTC
CASSQGVNYGYTF
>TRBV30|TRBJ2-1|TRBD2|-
TGTGCCTGGAGGCCGGGACTAGCCCGAAATGAGCAGTTCTTC
CAWRPGLARNEQFF
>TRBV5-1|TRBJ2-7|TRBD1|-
TGCGCCAGCAGCGTCATGCCGGGACAGGGTTCCTACGAGCAGTACTTC
CASSVMPGQGSYEQYF
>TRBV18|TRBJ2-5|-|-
TGTGCCAGCTCACCACCGAGTACCTGGGAGACCCAGTACTTC
CASSPPSTWETQYF
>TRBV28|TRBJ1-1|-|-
TGTGCCAGCACTCTTCGGGCGGCGCGAAGTGAAGCTTTCTTT
CASTLRAARSEAFF
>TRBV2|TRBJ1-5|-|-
TGTGCCAGCAGGAAAAATGGAGGGGGCAATCAGCCCCAGCATTTT
CASRKNGGGNQPQHF
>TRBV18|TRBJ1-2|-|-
TGTGCCAGCTCACCTGGGCCGACAGAACACTATGGCTACACCTTC
CASSPGPTEHYGYTF
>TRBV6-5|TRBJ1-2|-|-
TGTGCCAGCAGTTACGCCAGGGGTAACTATGGCTACACCTTC
CASSYARGNYGYTF
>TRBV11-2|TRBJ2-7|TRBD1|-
TGTGCCAGCAGGGGACAGGACTACGAGCAGTACTTC
CASRGQDYEQYF
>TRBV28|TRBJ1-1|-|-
TGTGCCAGCAGGGGAGGGAAGACTGAAGCTTTCTTT
CASRGGKTEAFF
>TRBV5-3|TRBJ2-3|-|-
TGTGCCAGAGTTGGGACGGATACGCAGTATTTT
CARVGTDTQYF
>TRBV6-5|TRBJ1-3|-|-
TGTGCCAGCAGTTTAAAGCCCTGGGGCAGTGGAAACACCATATATTTT
CASSLKPWGSGNTIYF
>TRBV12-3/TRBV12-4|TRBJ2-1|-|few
TGTGCCAGCAGTCTACAGGGAGGGAATGAGCAGTTCTTC
CASSLQGGNEQFF
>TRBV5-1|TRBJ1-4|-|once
TGCGCCAGCAGCGTAACCGGGACACCTGCCGCCAATGAAAAACTGTTTTTT
CASSVTGTPAANEKLFF
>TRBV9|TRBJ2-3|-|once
TGTGCCAGCAGCGTAGGGGGTAGCCTCCCAGATACGCAGTATTTT
CASSVGGSLPDTQYF
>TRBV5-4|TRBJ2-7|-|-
TGTGCCAGCAGCTTAGAGGGCGGTACGTCTCGGGAGCAGTACTTC
CASSLEGGTSREQYF
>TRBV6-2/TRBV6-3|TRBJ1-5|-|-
TGTGCCAGCAGTCCCCTGGGGGGCGTGCAGCCCCAGCATTTT
CASSPLGGVQPQHF
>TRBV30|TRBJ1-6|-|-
TGTGCCTGGAGATCGAGACAGTCAAATTCACCCCTCCACTTT
CAWRSRQSNSPLHF
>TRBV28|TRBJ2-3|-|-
TGTGCCAGCAGTTCATGGGGTCAGGGAGCAGATACGCAGTATTTT
CASSSWGQGADTQYF
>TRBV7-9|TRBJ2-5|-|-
TGTGCCTCCAAGGTCCAAGAGACCCAGTACTTC
CASKVQETQYF
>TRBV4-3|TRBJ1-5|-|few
TGCGCCAGCAGCCAAGATAGGTGGGGTCAGCCCCAGCATTTT
CASSQDRWGQPQHF
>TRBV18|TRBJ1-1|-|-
TGTGCCAGCTCTCCTTCGGTGACAGCTTACACTGAAGCTTTCTTT
CASSPSVTAYTEAFF
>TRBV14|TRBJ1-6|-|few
TGTGCCAGCAGCCAGACCGCTGATAATTCACCCCTCCACTTT
CASSQTADNSPLHF
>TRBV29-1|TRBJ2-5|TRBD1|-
TGCAGCGTGGGGACAGGGGGAACAGAGACCCAGTACTTC
CSVGTGGTETQYF
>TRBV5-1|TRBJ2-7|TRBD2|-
TGCGCCAGCAGCTTGGTGGGACTAGCGAACGAGCAGTACTTC
CASSLVGLANEQYF
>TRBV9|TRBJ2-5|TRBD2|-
TGTGCCAGCAGCCTCCGACTAGCGGGAGAAGGCGAGACCCAGTACTTC
CASSLRLAGEGETQYF
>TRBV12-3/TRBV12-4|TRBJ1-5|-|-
TGTGCCAGCAGTTGGCAGGGCCATCAGCCCCAGCATTTT
CASSWQGHQPQHF
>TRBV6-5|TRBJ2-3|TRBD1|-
TGTGCCAGCAGTTACCCTGGACAGGGGGGGGGTACGCAGTATTTT
CASSYPGQGGGTQYF